Listed here is a single T cell receptor (beta chain). This record comes from a study of T cell changes during pregnancy in multiple sclerosis. The CDR3 totals 12 residues. In germline, CDR1 is MGHDK, CDR2 SYGVNS. V dropped 6 bases and J dropped 11; count of bases not matched to a gene: 3. Produced via immunoSEQ multiplex PCR; TCRdb's table is partial and in-frame only. Altogether more than 40,000 clones are present, about nine tenths being singletons, with the ten largest covering under 0.8%. The chain is built from TRBV25-1 and TRBJ1-4; 10 bases map to TRBD1. This specimen consisted of CD4+ T cells from peripheral blood mononuclear cells, obtained in the first trimester of pregnancy. The clonotype was recovered from a female donor with multiple sclerosis, enrolled in a pregnancy study. CDR3 bases: TGTGCCAGCAGCAGGACAGGGGGTAAACTGTTTTTT. This codes for CASSRTGGKLFF.